This is a list of T cell receptor beta chains from one sample in a study of blood T cell repertoires in COVID-19. Assay used: immunoSEQ multiplex PCR; TCRdb lists only in-frame clones, some missing. The sample records roughly 100,000 clones, 80% to 90% being singletons. The sequencing sample was made of peripheral blood. These TCRs come from a man aged 55 to 69 with acute or convalescent COVID-19. Both conserved end residues are part of each CDR3. The D gene is left open where the match is weak. Not all rows give a size; the values are once, few, many and, for expanded clones, a class.

>TRBJ2-2|.|TRBD2|TRBV7-2|14
TGTGCCAGCCTAATCTGGGGGGGAACCGGGGAGCTGTTTTTT
CASLIWGGTGELFF
>TRBJ2-7|.|.|TRBV7-2|15
TGTGCCAGCAGCCAGGGTTGGGGCCCGCAATACGAGCAGTACTTC
CASSQGWGPQYEQYF
>TRBJ1-2|.|TRBD1|TRBV6-5|15
TGTGCCAGCAGTTACACCGGGACAGGGGGCGGCGGCTACACCTTC
CASSYTGTGGGGYTF
>TRBJ2-3|.|.|TRBV10-3|11
TGTGCCATCAGTCCAGGGGATACGCAGTATTTT
CAISPGDTQYF
>TRBJ1-5|few|.|TRBV3-1/TRBV3-2|14
TGTGCCAGCAGCCCGACGGGGAATGCTCAGCCCCAGCATTTT
CASSPTGNAQPQHF
>TRBJ1-2|.|.|TRBV6-5|14
TGTGCCAGCAGTTACCTCACAGGGCCCTATGGCTACACCTTC
CASSYLTGPYGYTF
>TRBJ1-5|.|TRBD1|TRBV30|12
TGTGCCTGGAGTGCAGGGGGTCAGCCCCAGCATTTT
CAWSAGGQPQHF
>TRBJ1-6|.|TRBD1|TRBV5-1|19
TGCGCCAGCAGCCCGCACCCTAACCGACAGGGGAGCTCCGGGTCACCCCTCCACTTT
CASSPHPNRQGSSGSPLHF
>TRBJ2-1|.|TRBD2|TRBV10-1|14
TGCGCCAGCGGTCGGGGGGGTCCCTACAATGAGCAGTTCTTC
CASGRGGPYNEQFF
>TRBJ2-3|.|TRBD1|TRBV5-1|15
TGCGCCAGCAGCTTGGGTGGACAGGGTACAGATACGCAGTATTTT
CASSLGGQGTDTQYF
>TRBJ2-7|.|.|TRBV19|14
TGTGCCAGTAGTATGGCGACAGCTACCTACGAGCAGTACTTC
CASSMATATYEQYF
>TRBJ1-3|.|TRBD1|TRBV6-5|15
TGTGCCAGCAGGGGACAGGGGAGGTCTGGAAACACCATATATTTT
CASRGQGRSGNTIYF
>TRBJ1-3|.|TRBD1|TRBV18|16
TGTGCCAGCTCACCTTGGGACAGTTCCTCTGGAAACACCATATATTTT
CASSPWDSSSGNTIYF
>TRBJ1-6|.|TRBD1|TRBV27|14
TGTGCCAGCAGTTCTGGACAGGGGTTTTCACCCCTCCACTTT
CASSSGQGFSPLHF
>TRBJ1-6|.|.|TRBV4-2|18
TGTGCCAGCAGCCAGGGGAGGGGCAGGGCCCTCGATAATTCACCCCTCCACTTT
CASSQGRGRALDNSPLHF
>TRBJ2-7|.|.|TRBV7-8|16
TGTGCCAGCAGCTTAGAATCCCAGGGGACCTCCTACGAGCAGTACTTC
CASSLESQGTSYEQYF
>TRBJ2-5|.|.|TRBV7-2|14
TGTGCCAGCAGCTTTTTGTCAGGGCAAGAGACCCAGTACTTC
CASSFLSGQETQYF
>TRBJ2-7|.|.|TRBV20-1|12
TGCAGTGCTAGTGGGCGGGTGGGGGAGCAGTACTTC
CSASGRVGEQYF
>TRBJ2-1|.|.|TRBV20-1|13
TGCAGTGCTAGTTCAGGACTGTCGGATGAGCAGTTCTTC
CSASSGLSDEQFF
>TRBJ2-5|.|TRBD2|TRBV12-5|17
TGTGCTAGTGGTTTGGTACATACTAGCGGGAGCGCAGAGACCCAGTACTTC
CASGLVHTSGSAETQYF
>TRBJ2-5|few|TRBD2|TRBV7-6|15
TGTGCCAGCAGCTTAAGAAGCGGGGGTCGGGAGACCCAGTACTTC
CASSLRSGGRETQYF
>TRBJ1-2|.|.|TRBV6-9|13
TGTGCCAGCAGTTATGGGCGACTAGAGGGCTACACCTTC
CASSYGRLEGYTF
>TRBJ1-3|.|.|TRBV9|13
TGTGCCAGCAGCGTAGCAACAGAAAACACCATATATTTT
CASSVATENTIYF
>TRBJ2-2|.|TRBD1|TRBV19|15
TGTGCCACCAATCCCGGGACAGGGAACACCGGGGAGCTGTTTTTT
CATNPGTGNTGELFF
>TRBJ2-4|once|TRBD1|TRBV5-1|20
TGCGCCAGCAGCCGGGGGTTCCGGGACAGGGGCTACTTAGCCAAAAACATTCAGTACTTC
CASSRGFRDRGYLAKNIQYF
>TRBJ2-3|once|.|TRBV7-9|12
TGTGCCAGCAGCTATGATCCAGGTACGCAGTATTTT
CASSYDPGTQYF
>TRBJ2-5|.|TRBD2|TRBV7-2|17
TGTGCCAGCAGCCCCGGGACTAGCGGGAGCTGGGGGGAGACCCAGTACTTC
CASSPGTSGSWGETQYF
>TRBJ1-1|.|TRBD1|TRBV6-2/TRBV6-3|17
TGTGCCAGCAGTTACTCGACTCGGGACAGACCGAACACTGAAGCTTTCTTT
CASSYSTRDRPNTEAFF
>TRBJ2-5|.|TRBD1|TRBV19|14
TGTGCCAGTAGTGACAGGGGGCTCCAAGAGACCCAGTACTTC
CASSDRGLQETQYF
>TRBJ1-5|.|.|TRBV28|13
TGTGCCAGCAGTTTGGTTGGGGAGGGGCCCCAGCATTTT
CASSLVGEGPQHF
>TRBJ1-1|.|.|TRBV5-1|16
TGCGCCAGCAGCTTGGGGTCACATGACATGAACACTGAAGCTTTCTTT
CASSLGSHDMNTEAFF
>TRBJ2-1|.|TRBD2|TRBV4-1|15
TGCGCCAGCTCTTCGCTAGCGGGAGGGCCGGGTGAGCAGTTCTTC
CASSSLAGGPGEQFF
>TRBJ1-1|.|.|TRBV15|13
TGTGCCACCAGCAGGTCCGGGAACACTGAAGCTTTCTTT
CATSRSGNTEAFF
>TRBJ2-7|.|TRBD2|TRBV5-3|15
TGTGCCAGAAGCTTTCGCGAGGGAGGGCCCTACGAGCAGTACTTC
CARSFREGGPYEQYF
>TRBJ1-4|.|TRBD1|TRBV6-5|14
TGTGCCAGCAGTTATGGACAGGGGGGGGAAAAACTGTTTTTT
CASSYGQGGEKLFF
>TRBJ2-1|few|TRBD2|TRBV3-1/TRBV3-2|17
TGTGCCAGCAGCCAAACCCTTGGACTAGCGGGAGAGCATGAGCAGTTCTTC
CASSQTLGLAGEHEQFF
>TRBJ1-3|.|TRBD1|TRBV19|14
TGTGCCAGTACCGTGACAGGGGCTGGAAACACCATATATTTT
CASTVTGAGNTIYF
>TRBJ1-6|.|.|TRBV30|13
TGTGCCTGGATGCGGGGCGGTAATTCACCCCTCCACTTT
CAWMRGGNSPLHF
>TRBJ1-3|.|.|TRBV2|15
TGTGCCAGCAGCCCTAGGCGGGGATCTGGAAACACCATATATTTT
CASSPRRGSGNTIYF
>TRBJ2-5|few|.|TRBV18|14
TGTGCCAGCTCACCACCGGCGGGCGGGGAGACCCAGTACTTC
CASSPPAGGETQYF
>TRBJ2-5|once|TRBD2|TRBV27|16
TGTGCCAGCAGACCGGGACTAGCGGGAGGTGAGGAGACCCAGTACTTC
CASRPGLAGGEETQYF
>TRBJ2-2|.|.|TRBV5-4|14
TGTGCCAGGGCGGGGATCATGAACACCGGGGAGCTGTTTTTT
CARAGIMNTGELFF
>TRBJ2-5|.|.|TRBV9|14
TGTGCCAGCAGCGTAAGACAGGACCAAGAGACCCAGTACTTC
CASSVRQDQETQYF
>TRBJ2-1|.|TRBD2|TRBV7-2|15
TGTGCCAGCAGCTCCGGACTAGCGGACTACAATGAGCAGTTCTTC
CASSSGLADYNEQFF
>TRBJ1-5|.|.|TRBV6-1|13
TGTGCCAGCAGTGAAGCTAGGGACACCCTACAGCATTTT
CASSEARDTLQHF
>TRBJ2-2|.|.|TRBV9|17
TGTGCCAGCAGCGTGGCTACAGGGGGGAGGGTCACCGGGGAGCTGTTTTTT
CASSVATGGRVTGELFF
>TRBJ2-3|.|.|TRBV6-4|15
TGTGCCAGCAGCGATTCCGGGATTGGGACAGATACGCAGTATTTT
CASSDSGIGTDTQYF
>TRBJ1-1|.|TRBD1|TRBV5-4|16
TGTGCCAGCAGCCCCTGGACAGGGAAGGGGTACACTGAAGCTTTCTTT
CASSPWTGKGYTEAFF
>TRBJ2-2|.|.|TRBV3-1/TRBV3-2|15
TGTGCCAGCAGCCAAGTTCGGGGGAACACCGGGGAGCTGTTTTTT
CASSQVRGNTGELFF
>TRBJ2-3|.|.|TRBV30|13
TGTGCCTGGAGTGTAGGAGCCACAGATACGCAGTATTTT
CAWSVGATDTQYF
>TRBJ2-5|once|.|TRBV6-2/TRBV6-3|15
TGTGCCAGCAGTCAAGGAGCGGAGGGCAGGGAGACCCAGTACTTC
CASSQGAEGRETQYF
>TRBJ2-7|.|TRBD1|TRBV30|12
TGTGCCGTCGACAGGGGGGCCTACGAGCAGTACTTC
CAVDRGAYEQYF
>TRBJ1-4|.|TRBD1|TRBV27|14
TGTGCCAGCAGTTTACGGACAGGGGGCGGAAAACTGTTTTTT
CASSLRTGGGKLFF
>TRBJ2-7|once|TRBD2|TRBV6-6|13
TGTGCCAGCCAGAGCGGGAGGGCCTACGAGCAGTACTTC
CASQSGRAYEQYF
>TRBJ2-3|.|TRBD2|TRBV27|16
TGTGCCAGCAGTGCCTCTAGCGGGAGGACGTCAGATACGCAGTATTTT
CASSASSGRTSDTQYF
>TRBJ2-1|.|.|TRBV5-4|12
TGTGCCAGCAGCGATCTAGACTTTGAGCAGTTCTTC
CASSDLDFEQFF
>TRBJ2-5|.|.|TRBV30|12
TGTGCCTGGAGTGTCAGTCAAGAGACCCAGTACTTC
CAWSVSQETQYF
>TRBJ2-7|once|.|TRBV5-4|13
TGTGCCAGCAGCCGCGACAGTACTTACCAGCAGTACTTC
CASSRDSTYQQYF
>TRBJ2-7|.|.|TRBV20-1|11
TGCAGTGGAGGACAGAGCTACGAGCAGTACTTC
CSGGQSYEQYF